This TCR beta chain was sequenced during a study of blood T cells in healthy people across ages. Across the study: About one barcoded beta molecule was captured per two T cells (by template switching).

A second PCR, run for about 6 to 11 cycles, used a sample-barcoded 5' primer plus a J-beta primer mix. A tag from a template-switch adaptor with 12 random nucleotides marked each cDNA molecule. Any given sample supplied a minimum of 2.5 million CDR3-containing paired-end reads. TCRdb re-analysed the 5' RACE reads in MiXCR, keeping a single row per CDR3 protein. The profile shows approximately 800,000 distinct CDR3 sequences, more than 45% of them singletons. Comment on this clonotype: What it binds is unknown.

The CDR3 loop spans 13 amino acids. Trimming left V 5 bases short and J 10 bases short, with 17 bases between. Study findings and constraints: It was found that TCR beta diversity correlated strongly with the percentage of naive T cells.

The sequencing sample was made of blood. The chain couples TRBV12-3 or TRBV12-4 to TRBJ2-5; D gene unclear. This receptor was taken from a man younger than 45 in good health. In DNA, the CDR3 is TGTGCCAGCAGTACCGCCGAAAGGTGGGACCAGTACTTC. Translation gives CASSTAERWDQYF.